The T cell receptor (beta chain) described here comes from a study of graft-versus-host responses after intestinal transplantation. Overall study: Each transplant was multivisceral, liver-intestinal, or isolated intestinal. Anti-thymocyte globulin induction was given to all recipients, followed by tacrolimus and steroids for roughly 3 years. Study outcomes and limitations: Recipient marrow held GvH clones, some first seen in ileum or blood. Declines in HvG clones occurring early post-transplant were associated with peak circulating GvH clone levels.

Germline V CDR1 and CDR2: DFQATT, SNEGSKA (reference sequence). The CDR3 is made up of 11 amino acids. V was shortened by 6 bases and J by 3 bases, with 6 bases between the two germline ends. Some clones are missing from TCRdb's copy, which holds only in-frame ones; the method was immunoSEQ multiplex PCR. The table has about 89,000 clones, about 94% seen once. On this clone itself: The antigen remains undetermined.

This specimen consisted of unstimulated CD4+ T cells sorted from spleen or lymph node cells, obtained before transplant. The chain is built from TRBV20-1 and TRBJ1-5; no clear D gene. The receptor was derived from a human donor who was the organ donor for an intestinal transplant. In DNA form, the CDR3 reads TGCAGTGCCGATGACAATCAGCCCCAGCATTTT. Amino acids: CSADDNQPQHF.